This T cell receptor beta chain is from a study of regulatory T cells in long-lasting Graves disease. About the research overall: New Graves' disease cases had less than 3 months of antithyroid drugs.

Investigators prepared the TCR beta libraries by applying iRepertoire HTBI primers and Arm-PCR of CDR3 regions. TCRdb reprocessed the multiplex PCR reads with MiXCR, giving one entry per CDR3 protein. Of 200,000 to 250,000 distinct CDR3 sequences in the sample, roughly 20% were seen once. Germline assignment: CDR1 LNHDA and CDR2 SQIVND (reference sequence). CDR3 length equals 16 residues. The germline V and J ends were trimmed by 3 bases and 0 bases, with 14 bases remaining between them. The time point: newly diagnosed GD, antithyroid drugs for less than 3 months. Preparation of the TCR library used RNA extracted from PBMCs. These data were also reused for a study on T cells in Graves' hyperthyroidism and ophthalmopathy. That report adds: Diagnoses used clinical symptoms, serum thyroxine and TRAb, thyroid ultrasound and orbital computed tomography. Blood also showed most of the thyroid clonotypes that were expanded above 0.001. The model made its ophthalmopathy prediction, and onset followed a median about 6.8 months later.

The sequenced sample was peripheral blood mononuclear cells (PBMCs), obtained at new diagnosis, from a patient treated with antithyroid drugs. V and J are TRBV19 and TRBJ1-1; D is uncertain. The TCR was taken from a woman aged 25 to 39 with Graves disease. CDR3 DNA: TGTGCCAGTAGTATGGGTGGTAGTCTCATGAACACTGAAGCTTTCTTT. It is translated as CASSMGGSLMNTEAFF. The full variable domain, rest sourced from reference TRBV19 and TRBJ1-1, is DGGITQSPKYLFRKEGQNVTLSCEQNLNHDAMYWYRQDPGQGLRLIYYSQIVNDFQKGDIAEGYSVSREKKESFPLTVTSAQKNPTAFYLCASSMGGSLMNTEAFFGQGTRLTVV.